This T cell receptor beta chain was recorded in a study of T cell changes during pregnancy in multiple sclerosis. The assay was immunoSEQ multiplex PCR, and TCRdb's table has in-frame clones only and misses some. The sample records over 70,000 clones, approximately 90% being singletons. The germline CDR1 and CDR2 sequences are MNHNS and SASEGT. The CDR3 is 12 residues long. V was trimmed by 6 bases and J by 10 bases, leaving 10 bases between them. This chain uses TRBV6-1 with TRBJ1-6; a weak D match, TRBD1 (5 bases). The specimen comprised peripheral blood, sampled in the first trimester of pregnancy. The clonotype comes from a female donor in good health, enrolled as a control in a pregnancy study. This CDR3 reads CASRTVSSPLHF. The CDR3, as DNA: TGTGCCAGCAGGACAGTTTCCTCACCCCTCCACTTT.